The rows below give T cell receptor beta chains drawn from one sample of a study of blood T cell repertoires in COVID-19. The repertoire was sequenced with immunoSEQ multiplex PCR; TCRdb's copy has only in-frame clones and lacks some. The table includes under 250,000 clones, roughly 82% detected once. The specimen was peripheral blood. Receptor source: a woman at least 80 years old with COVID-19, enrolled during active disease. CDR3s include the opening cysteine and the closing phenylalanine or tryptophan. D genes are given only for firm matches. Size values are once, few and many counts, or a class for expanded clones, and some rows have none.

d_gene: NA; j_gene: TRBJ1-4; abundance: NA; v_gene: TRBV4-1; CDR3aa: CASSQDWAVLGSGKLFF; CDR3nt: TGCGCCAGCAGCCAAGATTGGGCTGTCTTAGGGAGTGGAAAACTGTTTTTT
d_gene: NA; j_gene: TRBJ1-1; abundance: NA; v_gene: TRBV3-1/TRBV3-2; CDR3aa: CASSQWGGGITEAFF; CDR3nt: TGTGCCAGCAGCCAATGGGGAGGGGGAATCACTGAAGCTTTCTTT
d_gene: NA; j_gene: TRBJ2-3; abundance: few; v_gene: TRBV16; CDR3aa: CASSQLPSAHTDTQYF; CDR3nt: TGTGCCAGCAGCCAATTACCCAGCGCCCACACAGATACGCAGTATTTT
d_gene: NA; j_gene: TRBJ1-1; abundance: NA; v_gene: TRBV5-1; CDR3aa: CASIGGEGAFF; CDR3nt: TGCGCCAGCATAGGGGGGGAAGGAGCTTTCTTT
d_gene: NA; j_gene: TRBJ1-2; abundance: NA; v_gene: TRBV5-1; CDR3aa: CASSLEPQGNRDGYTF; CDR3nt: TGCGCCAGCAGCTTGGAACCTCAGGGAAACAGAGATGGCTACACCTTC
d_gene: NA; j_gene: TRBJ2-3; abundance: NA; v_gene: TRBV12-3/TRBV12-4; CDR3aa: CASSFGSTDTQYF; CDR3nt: TGTGCCAGCAGTTTCGGGTCCACAGATACGCAGTATTTT
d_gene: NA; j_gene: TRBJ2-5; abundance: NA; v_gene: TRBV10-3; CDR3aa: CAIRTAQGSETQYF; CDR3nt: TGTGCCATCAGAACTGCACAGGGATCCGAGACCCAGTACTTC
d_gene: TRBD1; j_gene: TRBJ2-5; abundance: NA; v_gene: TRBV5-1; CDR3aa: CASSLARDRGIETQYF; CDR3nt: TGCGCCAGCAGCTTGGCGCGGGACAGGGGGATAGAGACCCAGTACTTC
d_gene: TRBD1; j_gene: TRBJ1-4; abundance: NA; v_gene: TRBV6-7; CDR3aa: CASRHRDRGLLKEKLFF; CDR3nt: TGTGCCAGCAGGCACCGGGACAGGGGGCTTCTGAAAGAAAAACTGTTTTTT
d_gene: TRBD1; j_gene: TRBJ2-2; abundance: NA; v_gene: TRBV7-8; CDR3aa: CASSFRTGVNTGELFF; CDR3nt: TGTGCCAGCAGCTTCAGGACAGGGGTGAACACCGGGGAGCTGTTTTTT
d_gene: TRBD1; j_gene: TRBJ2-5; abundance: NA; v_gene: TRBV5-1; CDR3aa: CASSLGGQGTRETQYF; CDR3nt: TGCGCCAGCAGCCTGGGGGGACAGGGAACACGAGAGACCCAGTACTTC
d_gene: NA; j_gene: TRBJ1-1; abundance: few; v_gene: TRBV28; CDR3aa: CASSFGGSNTEAFF; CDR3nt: TGTGCCAGCAGTTTCGGCGGATCGAACACTGAAGCTTTCTTT
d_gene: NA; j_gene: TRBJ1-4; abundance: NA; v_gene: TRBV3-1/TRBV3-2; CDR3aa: CASSLKQGLDEKLFF; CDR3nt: TGTGCCAGCAGCCTGAAACAGGGTCTTGATGAAAAACTGTTTTTT
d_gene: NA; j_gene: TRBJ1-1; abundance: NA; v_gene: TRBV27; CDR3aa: CASSFREGVPGAFF; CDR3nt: TGTGCCAGCAGTTTTCGAGAGGGAGTACCTGGAGCTTTCTTT
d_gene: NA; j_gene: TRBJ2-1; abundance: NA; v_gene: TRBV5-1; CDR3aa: CASSLEGQSYNEQFF; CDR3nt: TGCGCCAGCAGCTTGGAAGGACAGTCCTACAATGAGCAGTTCTTC
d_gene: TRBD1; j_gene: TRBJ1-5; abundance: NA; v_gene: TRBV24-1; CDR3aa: CATGQSDRESNQPQHF; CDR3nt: TGTGCCACCGGACAAAGTGACAGGGAAAGCAATCAGCCCCAGCATTTT
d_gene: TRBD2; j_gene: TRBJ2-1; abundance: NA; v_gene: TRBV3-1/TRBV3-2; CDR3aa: CASSQVASGGALGSYNEQFF; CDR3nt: TGTGCCAGCAGCCAAGTGGCTAGCGGGGGGGCGTTGGGCTCCTACAATGAGCAGTTCTTC
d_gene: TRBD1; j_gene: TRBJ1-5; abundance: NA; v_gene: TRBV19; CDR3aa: CASSSTGPNQPQHF; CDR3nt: TGTGCCAGTAGTTCGACAGGGCCCAATCAGCCCCAGCATTTT
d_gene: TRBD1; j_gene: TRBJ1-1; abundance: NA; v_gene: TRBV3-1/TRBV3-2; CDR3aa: CASSQERQGPAFF; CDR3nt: TGTGCCAGCAGCCAAGAAAGACAGGGACCGGCTTTCTTT
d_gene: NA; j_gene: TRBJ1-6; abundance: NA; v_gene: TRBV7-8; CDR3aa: CASSSGGADSPLHF; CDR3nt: TGTGCCAGCAGCTCCGGAGGGGCGGATTCACCCCTCCACTTT
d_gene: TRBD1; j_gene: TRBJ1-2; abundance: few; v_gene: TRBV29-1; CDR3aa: CSVLDRPRAGGNYGYTF; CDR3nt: TGCAGCGTTTTGGATCGGCCCCGGGCAGGGGGCAACTATGGCTACACCTTC
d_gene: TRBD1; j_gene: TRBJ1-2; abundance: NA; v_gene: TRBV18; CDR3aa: CASSPGGQRNYGYTF; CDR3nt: TGTGCCAGCTCCCCCGGGGGACAGCGAAACTATGGCTACACCTTC
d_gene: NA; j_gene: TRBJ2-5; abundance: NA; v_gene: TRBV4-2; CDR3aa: CASSQVLATQETQYF; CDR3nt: TGTGCCAGCAGCCAAGTATTGGCCACCCAAGAGACCCAGTACTTC
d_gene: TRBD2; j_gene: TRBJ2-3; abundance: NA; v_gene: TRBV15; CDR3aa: CATSRNAGVGTDTQYF; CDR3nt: TGTGCCACCAGCAGGAATGCGGGGGTGGGCACAGATACGCAGTATTTT
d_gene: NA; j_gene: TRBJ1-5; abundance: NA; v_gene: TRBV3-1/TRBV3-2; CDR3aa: CASSRNHRGNQPQHF; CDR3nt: TGTGCCAGCAGCCGGAACCACAGGGGCAATCAGCCCCAGCATTTT
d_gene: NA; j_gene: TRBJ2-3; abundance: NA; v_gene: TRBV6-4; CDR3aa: CASSDSKGDTQYF; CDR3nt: TGTGCCAGCAGTGACTCGAAGGGGGATACGCAGTATTTT
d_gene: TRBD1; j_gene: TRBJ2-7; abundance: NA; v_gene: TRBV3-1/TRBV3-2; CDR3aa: CASSQGTGQTYEQYF; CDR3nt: TGTGCCAGCAGCCAAGGGACAGGCCAGACCTACGAGCAGTACTTC
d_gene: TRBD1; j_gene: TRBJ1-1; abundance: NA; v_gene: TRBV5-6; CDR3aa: CASSHQGARSAFF; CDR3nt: TGTGCCAGCAGCCATCAGGGGGCGAGGTCGGCTTTCTTT
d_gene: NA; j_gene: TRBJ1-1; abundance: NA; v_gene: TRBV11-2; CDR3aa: CASSLSGKRDTEAFF; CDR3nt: TGTGCCAGCAGCTTATCAGGAAAGAGGGACACTGAAGCTTTCTTT
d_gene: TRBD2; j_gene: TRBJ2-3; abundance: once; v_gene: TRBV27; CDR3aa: CASSLLGLGETQYF; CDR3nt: TGTGCCAGCAGTTTATTGGGACTAGGGGAAACGCAGTATTTT
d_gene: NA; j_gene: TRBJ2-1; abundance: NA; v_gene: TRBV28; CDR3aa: CASSSITGEYSYNEQFF; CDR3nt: TGTGCCAGCAGTTCGATTACAGGTGAATACTCCTACAATGAGCAGTTCTTC
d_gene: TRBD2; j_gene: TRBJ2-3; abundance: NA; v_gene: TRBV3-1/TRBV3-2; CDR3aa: CASSQKWTSGGPDTQYF; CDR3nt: TGTGCCAGCAGCCAAAAATGGACTAGCGGGGGCCCAGATACGCAGTATTTT
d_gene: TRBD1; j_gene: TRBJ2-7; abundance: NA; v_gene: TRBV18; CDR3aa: CASSQGQGGYEQYF; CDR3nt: TGTGCCAGCTCACAAGGACAGGGGGGCTACGAGCAGTACTTC
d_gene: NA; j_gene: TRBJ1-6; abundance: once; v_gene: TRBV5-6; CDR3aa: CASSLGSQNSPLHF; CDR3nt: TGTGCCAGCAGCTTGGGCAGTCAGAATTCACCCCTCCACTTT
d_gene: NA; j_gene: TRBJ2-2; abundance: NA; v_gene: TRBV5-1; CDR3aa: CASSLGRGGANTGELFF; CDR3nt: TGCGCCAGCAGCTTGGGTCGCGGGGGCGCGAACACCGGGGAGCTGTTTTTT
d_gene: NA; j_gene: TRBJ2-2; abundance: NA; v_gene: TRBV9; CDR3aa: CASNSFTGELFF; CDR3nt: TGTGCCAGCAACTCCTTCACCGGGGAGCTGTTTTTT
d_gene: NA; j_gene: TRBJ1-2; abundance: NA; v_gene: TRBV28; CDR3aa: CAIGEGFGVIYGYTF; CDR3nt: TGTGCCATCGGGGAGGGTTTCGGCGTGATCTATGGCTACACCTTC
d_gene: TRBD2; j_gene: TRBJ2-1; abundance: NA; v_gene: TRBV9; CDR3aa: CASSPTTSGGRAHEQFF; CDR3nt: TGTGCCAGCAGCCCGACGACTAGCGGGGGCCGAGCCCATGAGCAGTTCTTC
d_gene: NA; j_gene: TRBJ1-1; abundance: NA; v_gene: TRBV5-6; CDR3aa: CASWPGGNTEAFF; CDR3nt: TGTGCCAGCTGGCCCGGGGGGAACACTGAAGCTTTCTTT
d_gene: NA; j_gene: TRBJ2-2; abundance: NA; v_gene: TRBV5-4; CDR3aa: CASSVDRRTGELFF; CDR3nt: TGTGCCAGCAGTGTAGACAGGCGCACCGGGGAGCTGTTTTTT
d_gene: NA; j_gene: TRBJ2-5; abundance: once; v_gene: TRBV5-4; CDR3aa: CASKEQIQETQYF; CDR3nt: TGTGCCAGCAAGGAACAGATCCAAGAGACCCAGTACTTC
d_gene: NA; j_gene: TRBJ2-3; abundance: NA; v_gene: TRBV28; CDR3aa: CASSPGGGELDTQYF; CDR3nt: TGTGCCAGCAGCCCGGGAGGGGGCGAATTAGATACGCAGTATTTT
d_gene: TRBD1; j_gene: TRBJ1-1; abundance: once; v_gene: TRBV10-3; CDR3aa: CAISENWDRKNTEAFF; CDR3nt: TGTGCCATCAGTGAGAATTGGGACAGGAAGAACACTGAAGCTTTCTTT
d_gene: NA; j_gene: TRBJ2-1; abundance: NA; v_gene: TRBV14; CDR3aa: CASSQQRPSEQFF; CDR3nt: TGTGCCAGCAGCCAACAACGCCCAAGCGAGCAGTTCTTC
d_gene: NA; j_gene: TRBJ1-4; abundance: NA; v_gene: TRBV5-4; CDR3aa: CASSLRTPGQEKLFF; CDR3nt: TGTGCCAGCAGCTTACGGACACCGGGACAAGAAAAACTGTTTTTT
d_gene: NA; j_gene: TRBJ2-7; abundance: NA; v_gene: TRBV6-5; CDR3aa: CASTLPGGTYEQYF; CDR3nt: TGTGCCAGCACCCTCCCTGGGGGCACCTACGAGCAGTACTTC
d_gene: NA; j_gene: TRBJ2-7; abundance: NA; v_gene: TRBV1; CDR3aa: CTSSHWGQGYHEQYF; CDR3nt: TGCACCAGCAGCCACTGGGGACAGGGGTATCACGAGCAGTACTTC
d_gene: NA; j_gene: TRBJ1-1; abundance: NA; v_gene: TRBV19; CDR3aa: CASSIIGPRGLTEAFF; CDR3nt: TGTGCCAGTAGTATTATAGGTCCCAGAGGGCTCACTGAAGCTTTCTTT
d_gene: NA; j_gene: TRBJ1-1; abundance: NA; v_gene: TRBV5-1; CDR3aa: CASSKQVGTEAFF; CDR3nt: TGCGCCAGCAGCAAACAGGTGGGCACTGAAGCTTTCTTT
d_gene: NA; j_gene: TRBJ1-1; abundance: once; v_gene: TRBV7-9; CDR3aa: CAVTIGAGNTEAFF; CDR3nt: TGTGCCGTAACCATTGGGGCAGGGAACACTGAAGCTTTCTTT
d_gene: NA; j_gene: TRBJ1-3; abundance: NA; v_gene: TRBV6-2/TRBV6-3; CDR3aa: CASSYSPGSGNTIYF; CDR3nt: TGTGCCAGCAGTTACTCGCCCGGGTCTGGAAACACCATATATTTT
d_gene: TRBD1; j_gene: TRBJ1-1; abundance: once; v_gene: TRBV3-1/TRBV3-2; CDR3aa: CASSNRDRNTEAFF; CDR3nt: TGTGCCAGCAGCAATCGGGACAGGAACACTGAAGCTTTCTTT
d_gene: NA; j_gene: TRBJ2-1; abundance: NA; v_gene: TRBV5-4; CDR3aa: CASSLGGPSDPNEQFF; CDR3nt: TGTGCCAGCAGCTTAGGCGGGCCATCGGACCCCAATGAGCAGTTCTTC
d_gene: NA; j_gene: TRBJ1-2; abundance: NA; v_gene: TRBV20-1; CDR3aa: CSARVVGGYTF; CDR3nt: TGCAGTGCTAGAGTCGTCGGTGGCTACACCTTC
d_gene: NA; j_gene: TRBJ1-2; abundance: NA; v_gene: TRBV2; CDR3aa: CASSEQQGSRGYTF; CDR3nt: TGTGCCAGCAGTGAACAACAGGGAAGTCGCGGCTACACCTTC
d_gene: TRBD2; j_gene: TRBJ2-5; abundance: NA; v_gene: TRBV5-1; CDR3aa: CASSSGTSWETQYF; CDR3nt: TGCGCCAGCAGCTCCGGGACTAGCTGGGAGACCCAGTACTTC
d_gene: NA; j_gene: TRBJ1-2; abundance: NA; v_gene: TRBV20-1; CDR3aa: CSLQAAGGYTF; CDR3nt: TGCAGTCTACAGGCCGCCGGGGGCTACACCTTC
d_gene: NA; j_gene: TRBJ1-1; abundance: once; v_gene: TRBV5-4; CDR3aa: CASSVSHNTEAFF; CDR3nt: TGTGCCAGCAGCGTCTCACACAACACTGAAGCTTTCTTT
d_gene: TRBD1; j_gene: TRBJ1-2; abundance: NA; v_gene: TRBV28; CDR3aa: CASSFSRTGNYGYTF; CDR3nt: TGTGCCAGCAGTTTTTCTCGGACAGGGAACTATGGCTACACCTTC
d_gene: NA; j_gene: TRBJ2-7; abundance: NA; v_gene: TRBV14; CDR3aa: CASSQVLSTEQYF; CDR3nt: TGTGCCAGCAGCCAAGTCCTTTCGACAGAGCAGTACTTC